Each of the 9 T cell receptor beta chains below was sequenced from the same sample in a study of blood T cell repertoires in COVID-19. The data were produced by immunoSEQ multiplex PCR, yet TCRdb's version contains in-frame clones alone and is incomplete. Counted here are approximately 300,000 clones, just over 85% occurring once; the ten biggest clones make up 10%. Specimen: PBMCs or T cells enriched from blood (not recorded which). These receptors were taken from a woman younger than 35 who had recovered from COVID-19.

The chain combines TRBV14 with TRBJ2-3; no firm D call. This CDR3 spans 15 amino acids. Germline CDR1 is SGHDN and CDR2 is FVKESK. With 4 bases removed from V and 0 bases from J, the gap between germline ends came to 11 bases. CDR3 coding DNA: TGTGCCAGCAGCCTGCAGGTTTTTAGCACAGATACGCAGTATTTT. Its protein is CASSLQVFSTDTQYF.

V usage is TRBV5-5 and J usage is TRBJ2-7; the D gene is possibly TRBD2 (5 bases). CDR3 length equals 14 residues. Trimming took 2 bases from V and 1 from J, leaving 10 bases between them. CDR1 and CDR2 (germline): SGHKS, YYEKEE (reference sequence). This CDR3 is CASSFLEGSYEQYF. The CDR3 bases are TGTGCCAGCAGCTTTTTAGAGGGATCCTACGAGCAGTACTTC.

V usage is TRBV4-1 and J usage is TRBJ1-2, with TRBD1 as a possible D gene (5 bases). The V end was cut by 8 bases, the J end by 8 bases, with 21 bases between. The CDR3 is made up of 14 amino acids. Germline loops: CDR1 MGHRA, CDR2 YSYEKL. The CDR3 loop reads CASGKVAGPHGYTF. Here the CDR3 DNA reads TGCGCCAGCGGGAAGGTTGCAGGGCCGCACGGCTACACCTTC.

CDR3 region: CASGGGEGDIQYF. The DNA for the CDR3 is TGTGCCAGCGGGGGGGGAGAAGGGGACATTCAGTACTTC. The V call is TRBV6-5, the J call TRBJ2-4; 7 nucleotides line up with TRBD2. The CDR3 totals 13 residues. The V gene end was trimmed by 8 bases and the J gene end by 8 bases; junction bases not matched to a gene: 9. Germline V gives CDR1 MNHEY, CDR2 SVGAGI.

V and J are TRBV18 and TRBJ2-7, with 11 bases fitting TRBD2. Germline trimming cut 0 bases from V and 4 bases from J; bases unmatched to any gene: 5. The CDR3 runs 16 residues. Germline-derived CDR1 and CDR2 are KGHSH and LQKENI. As DNA, the CDR3 is TGTGCCAGCTCACCACCCCCGGGACTAGCGGATTACGAGCAGTACTTC. Translation: CASSPPPGLADYEQYF.

This chain connects TRBV27 to TRBJ1-2; 9 bases are a match to TRBD1. Per the germline V gene, CDR1 is MNHEY and CDR2 is SMNVEV (reference sequence). The ends lost 6 bases at V and 1 base at J; junction bases unmatched: 0. The CDR3 has 13 residues. CDR3 in DNA: TGTGCCAGCAGGGACAGGGGTAACTATGGCTACACCTTC. This encodes CASRDRGNYGYTF.

The rearrangement uses TRBV27 and TRBJ2-1, with 8 positions matching TRBD2. This CDR3 is 12 amino acids long. Per germline, CDR1 MNHEY and CDR2 SMNVEV (reference sequence). The junction had 3 bases not matched to a gene; V was cut back by 5 bases and J by 9 bases. Here the CDR3 DNA reads TGTGCCAGCAGTAGCGGGAGCGGTGAGCAGTTCTTC. This codes for CASSSGSGEQFF.

The chain carries TRBV6-5 and TRBJ1-6; D ambiguous. V was cut by 0 bases and J by 6 bases, with 9 bases left in between. The CDR3 sequence is 15 residues long. Germline V CDR1 and CDR2: MNHEY, SVGAGI. CDR3 region: CASSYSKQSNSPLHF. The CDR3 nucleotides are TGTGCCAGCAGTTACTCTAAACAGTCTAATTCACCCCTCCACTTT.

The V gene is TRBV30, the J gene TRBJ1-5, with D hard to call. Trimming shortened V by 2 bases and J by 0 bases, and 8 bases separated the two germline ends. This CDR3 contains 14 residues. Germline values: CDR1 GTSNPN, CDR2 SVGIG (reference sequence). The CDR3 reads CAWSSTYSNQPQHF. DNA of the CDR3: TGTGCCTGGAGTAGCACTTATAGCAATCAGCCCCAGCATTTT.